This T cell receptor beta chain came from a study of a mutant IDH1 vaccine in newly diagnosed glioma (dated by TCRdb to the early 2020s). Concerning the study at large: Patients received eight vaccinations in weeks 1, 3, 5, 7, 11, 15, 19 and 23, corresponding to visits V03 through V10. Vaccination began 4-6 weeks after radiotherapy alone, or alongside temozolomide cycles in the chemotherapy-containing groups. Of the 32 patients who were treated, about 62% were male and roughly 38% were female, and the mean age was around 41 years. Prior to enrollment, patients had been given standard therapy consisting of radiotherapy alone, temozolomide alone, or radiochemotherapy with temozolomide, with the combination given to most patients. Six visits were used for peripheral blood collection: V03 (baseline), V05, V07, V10, V12 and V13. For exploratory analyses, longitudinal TCRB deep sequencing was carried out in about two dozen treated patients wherever samples were available.

General findings and caveats noted by the study authors: Availability determined which PBMC samples were chosen for TCRB deep sequencing. Vaccine-induced immune responses across multiple MHC alleles were detected in 90% to 95% of patients. No apparent relationship was observed between pseudoprogression and alterations in the top peripheral T cell clonotypes detected by TCRB sequencing. The authors stated that sample limitations prevented analyses of patient blood samples from being reproduced.

The time point label for this specimen denotes: week 23, last vaccination. Every vaccine dose consisted of 300 ug of a 20-mer mutant IDH1 peptide in Montanide, administered subcutaneously together with topical imiquimod. Newly diagnosed WHO grade 3 or 4 IDH1-mutant astrocytomas showing loss of nuclear ATRX were present in the donors. The samples were drawn from NOA16, a multicentre, single-arm, open-label phase I trial in Germany that tested a mutant IDH1 peptide vaccine in humans for the first time. Genomic DNA for TCRB sequencing was extracted from EDTA blood using the DNeasy Blood and Tissue Kit. As concerns this clone: Its recognized antigen is unknown. The record has no base qualities; no much larger clone is one base away.

The library was generated by the immunoSEQ multiplex PCR assay. Rearranged TCR beta chain sequences were amplified with the hsTCRB Kit following the manufacturer's protocol. An Illumina MiSeq was used to sequence the TCRB libraries. Under the source paper's analysis protocol: The proprietary platform of the kit vendor was used for demultiplexing, trimming and gene mapping. The table comes from immuneACCESS by way of TCRdb, which keeps in-frame sequences with V and J called. Part of the clones is missing from these tables; in studies checked, under half for an unresolved V gene and the rest for unknown reasons. V and J calls and clone size are given by that table; D and trimming were obtained from the DNA. The table for this sample lists some 28,000 clones; roughly 80% of them were counted only once. The ten largest clonotypes hold 17% of the sample. The receptor's source is a woman aged 30 to 39 with glioma. Specimen: PBMCs, collected from a glioma patient whose treatment included an IDH1 peptide vaccine.

The sequence in DNA is TGCGCCAGCAGCCCATCTAGCTCTGGGGCCAACGTCCTGACTTTC. It codes for CASSPSSSGANVLTF. The chain couples TRBV4-3 to TRBJ2-6; the D gene assignment is ambiguous. A distance of 7 bases separates the germline ends of V and J, which lose 4 bases and 0 bases respectively. In the germline V gene, CDR1 corresponds to LGHNA and CDR2 to YSLEER. The CDR3 measures 15 amino acids from cysteine to phenylalanine. Just the 45-base CDR3 DNA is kept, in frame starting at base 1.